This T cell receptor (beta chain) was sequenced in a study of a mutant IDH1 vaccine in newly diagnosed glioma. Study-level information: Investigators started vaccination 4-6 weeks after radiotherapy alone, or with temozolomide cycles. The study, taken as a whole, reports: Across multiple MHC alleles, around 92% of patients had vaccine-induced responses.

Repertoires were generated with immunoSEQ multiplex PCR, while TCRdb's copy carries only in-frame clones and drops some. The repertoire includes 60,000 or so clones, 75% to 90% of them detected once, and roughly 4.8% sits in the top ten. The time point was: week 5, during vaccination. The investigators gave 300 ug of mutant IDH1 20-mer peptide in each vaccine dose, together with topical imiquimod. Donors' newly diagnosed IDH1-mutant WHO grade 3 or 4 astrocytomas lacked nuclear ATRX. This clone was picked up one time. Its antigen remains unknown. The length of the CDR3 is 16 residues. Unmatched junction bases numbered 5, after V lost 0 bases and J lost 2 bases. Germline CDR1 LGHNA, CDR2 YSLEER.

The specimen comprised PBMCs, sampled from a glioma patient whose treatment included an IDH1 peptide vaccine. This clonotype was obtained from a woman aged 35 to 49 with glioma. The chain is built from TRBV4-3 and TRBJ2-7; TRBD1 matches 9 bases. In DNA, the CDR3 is TGCGCCAGCAGCCAAGAAAAGGGGACAGGGACCTACGAGCAGTACTTC. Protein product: CASSQEKGTGTYEQYF.